What follows is one T cell receptor beta chain and its context. Its antigen is still unknown. This sample was taken from a study of T cell repertoires in cytomegalovirus infection. Study-wide background: Selected CMV epitopes included recently identified HLA-C-restricted ones as well as well-studied HLA-B-restricted ones. Study-wide findings and caveats: Carriage of CMV together with the relevant HLA was identifiable through cumulative public TCR beta family frequency. CMV-specific TCR beta clonotypes restricted by HLA-C dominated the ex vivo response.

One entry per CDR3 protein results from TCRdb running MiXCR on the reads. Among a few hundred thousand distinct CDR3 sequences listed, about 29% were seen once. CDR1 DFQATT and CDR2 SNEGSKA come from the germline V gene (reference sequence). The CDR3 runs 13 residues. The V segment lost 7 bases and the J segment 7 bases; nucleotides outside the gene matches: 10. This clonotype was obtained from a human donor in good health (CMV status not recorded). Some clones in this sample may be carry-over from other donors' samples. Material: cultured PBMCs, obtained from culture after CMV antigen stimulation. V and J are TRBV20-1 and TRBJ2-4; 7 bases match TRBD2. The CDR3 sequence is CSGVSGKRNIQYF. Written as DNA, the CDR3 is TGCAGTGGGGTGAGCGGGAAGCGGAACATTCAGTACTTC.